This T cell receptor beta chain is drawn from a study of CD8 T cells in Susac syndrome. The germline V gene encodes CDR1 MNHEY and CDR2 SVGEGT. V lost 7 bases and J lost 1, with 13 bases in between. This CDR3 comprises 14 residues. The multiple sclerosis controls consisted of treatment-naive patients with relapsing-remitting disease, either stable or active. With random hexamers, 0.5 to 1 ug RNA was reverse transcribed. TCRdb re-called the immunoSEQ multiplex PCR reads with MiXCR, one entry per CDR3 protein. The data show 78,000 or so distinct CDR3 sequences, with roughly 94% seen just once and around 0.4% held by the top ten.

The sample was CD8+ T cells from PBMCs. This receptor was obtained from a human donor with multiple sclerosis. This chain uses TRBV6-2 or TRBV6-3 with TRBJ1-1, with D unresolved. The DNA of the CDR3 is TGTGCCAGCATCCTATGGGGAGGGAACACTGAAGCTTTCTTT. This translates into CASILWGGNTEAFF.